This T cell receptor (beta chain) was retrieved from a study of T cells in localized non-small cell lung cancer. The CDR3 consists of 13 residues. With 4 bases removed from V and 5 bases from J, the gap between germline ends came to 11 bases. Germline V gene data show CDR1 as SGHRS and CDR2 as YFSETQ. Produced via immunoSEQ multiplex PCR; TCRdb's table is partial and in-frame only. The sample has some 40,000 clones; more than 90% are singletons. Sample: peripheral blood, taken before any cancer treatment. V is TRBV5-1 and J is TRBJ2-3, with D unclear. The receptor comes from a female donor aged 60 or older with stage I lung adenocarcinoma. CDR3 protein: CASSLLDEDTQYF. The CDR3 bases are TGCGCCAGCAGCCTTTTGGACGAAGATACGCAGTATTTT.